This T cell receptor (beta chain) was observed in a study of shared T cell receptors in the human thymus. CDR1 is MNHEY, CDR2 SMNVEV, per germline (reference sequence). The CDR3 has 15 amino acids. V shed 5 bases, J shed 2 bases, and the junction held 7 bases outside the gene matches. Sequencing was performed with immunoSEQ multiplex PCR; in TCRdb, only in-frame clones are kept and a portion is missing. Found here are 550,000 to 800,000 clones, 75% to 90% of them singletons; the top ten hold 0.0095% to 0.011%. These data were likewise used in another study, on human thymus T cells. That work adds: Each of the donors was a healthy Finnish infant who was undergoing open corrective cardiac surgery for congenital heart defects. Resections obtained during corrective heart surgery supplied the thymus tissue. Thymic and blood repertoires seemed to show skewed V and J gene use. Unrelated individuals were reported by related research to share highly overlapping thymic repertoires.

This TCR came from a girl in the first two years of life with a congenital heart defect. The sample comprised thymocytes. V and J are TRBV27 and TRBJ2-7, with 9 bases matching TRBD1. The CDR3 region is CASSPLGQGPYEQYF. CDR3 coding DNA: TGTGCCAGCAGTCCCCTGGGACAGGGACCCTACGAGCAGTACTTC.